Included here is one TCR beta chain sequence, with context. What it recognizes is unknown. The CDR3 has 16 amino acids. V lost 4 bases, J lost 2 bases, and 5 bases stayed unmatched. Germline V gives CDR1 SGHRS, CDR2 YFSETQ. The assay that was used to sequence DNA from cultured CD4+ T cells was the Oncomine TCR Beta short-read assay. TCRdb passed the PCR reads through MiXCR, listing each CDR3 protein once. The table shows 11,000 or so distinct CDR3 sequences, with around three fifths occurring only once. This record comes from a study of vaccination and CD4 T cells after COVID-19. Treatment in this sample: approximately nine-day PBMC culture with coronavirus spike peptide pools or control peptides (ViraFEST assay). Peptide-pool expansion of antigen-specific T cells preceded TCR sequencing in ViraFEST.

The source of this sequence is a human donor who had recovered from COVID-19. Sequencing input: CD4+ T cells from blood, cultured in vitro. The genes are TRBV5-1 and TRBJ2-5, with TRBD2 matching over 13 bases. For the CDR3, the DNA is TGCGCCAGCAGCCCAGGACTAGCGGGAGAGCAAGAGACCCAGTACTTC. Amino acid sequence: CASSPGLAGEQETQYF.